This T cell receptor beta chain was sequenced for a study of blood T cell repertoires in COVID-19. Authors' data handling: By means of reference gene primer amplification, nucleated cell counts were estimated. The data were produced by immunoSEQ multiplex PCR, yet TCRdb's version contains in-frame clones alone and is incomplete. V and J calls and clone size come straight from that table; D and trimming were deduced from the DNA. In the table there are some 400,000 clones, about 80% of which are singletons. The germline CDR1 and CDR2 sequences are SNHLY and FYNNEI. The CDR3 runs 13 residues. V was pared by 6 bases and J by 3 bases, with 8 bases between.

The source is a human donor with acute or convalescent COVID-19. The donor label of this sample is uncertain. Sequencing was performed on peripheral blood. This rearrangement joins TRBV2 to TRBJ2-2; weak D call: TRBD1 (6 bases). The CDR3 nucleotides are TGTGCCAGCAGCGGACAGTACACCGGGGAGCTGTTTTTT. The encoded protein is CASSGQYTGELFF.